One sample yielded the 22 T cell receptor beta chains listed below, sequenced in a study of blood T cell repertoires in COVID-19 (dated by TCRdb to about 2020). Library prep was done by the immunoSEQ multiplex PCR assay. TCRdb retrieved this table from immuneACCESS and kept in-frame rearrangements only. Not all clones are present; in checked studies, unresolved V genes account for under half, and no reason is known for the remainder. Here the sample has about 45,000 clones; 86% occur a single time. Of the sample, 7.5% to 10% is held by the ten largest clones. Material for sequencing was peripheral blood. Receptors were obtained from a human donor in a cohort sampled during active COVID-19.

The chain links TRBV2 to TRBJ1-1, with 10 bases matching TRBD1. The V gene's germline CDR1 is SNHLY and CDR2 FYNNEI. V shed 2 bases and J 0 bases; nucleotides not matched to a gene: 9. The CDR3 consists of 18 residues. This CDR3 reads CASSEWGQGSKMNTEAFF. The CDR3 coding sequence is TGTGCCAGCAGTGAATGGGGACAGGGGTCCAAGATGAACACTGAAGCTTTCTTT.

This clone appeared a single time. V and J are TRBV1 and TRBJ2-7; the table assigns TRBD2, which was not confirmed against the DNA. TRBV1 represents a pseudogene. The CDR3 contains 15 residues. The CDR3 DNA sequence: TGCACCAGCAGCCATACTAGCGGGGAAACCTACGAGCAGTACTTC. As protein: CTSSHTSGETYEQYF.

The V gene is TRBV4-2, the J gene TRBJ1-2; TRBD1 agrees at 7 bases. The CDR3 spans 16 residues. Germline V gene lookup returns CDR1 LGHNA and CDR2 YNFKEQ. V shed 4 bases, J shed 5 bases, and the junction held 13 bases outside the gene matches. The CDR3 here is CASSPHSETGTYGYTF. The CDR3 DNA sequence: TGTGCCAGCAGCCCCCATTCCGAGACAGGGACATATGGCTACACCTTC.

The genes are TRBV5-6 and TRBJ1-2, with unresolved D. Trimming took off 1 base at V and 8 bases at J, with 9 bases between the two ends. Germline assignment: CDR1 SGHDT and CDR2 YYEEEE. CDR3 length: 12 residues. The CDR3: CASSLYNRGYTF. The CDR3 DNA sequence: TGTGCCAGCAGCTTGTACAACCGCGGCTACACCTTC.

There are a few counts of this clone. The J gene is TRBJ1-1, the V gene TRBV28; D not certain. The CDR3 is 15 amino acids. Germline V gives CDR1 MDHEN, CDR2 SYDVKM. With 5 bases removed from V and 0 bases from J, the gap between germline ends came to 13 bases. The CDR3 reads CASSLLESLNTEAFF. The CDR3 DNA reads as TGTGCCAGCAGTCTCCTGGAGAGTCTGAACACTGAAGCTTTCTTT.

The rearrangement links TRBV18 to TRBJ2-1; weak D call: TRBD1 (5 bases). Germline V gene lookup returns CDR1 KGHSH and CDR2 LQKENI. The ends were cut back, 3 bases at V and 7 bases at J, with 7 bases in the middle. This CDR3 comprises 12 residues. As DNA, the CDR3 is TGTGCCAGCTCACCTCAGGGAAATGAGCAGTTCTTC. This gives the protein CASSPQGNEQFF.

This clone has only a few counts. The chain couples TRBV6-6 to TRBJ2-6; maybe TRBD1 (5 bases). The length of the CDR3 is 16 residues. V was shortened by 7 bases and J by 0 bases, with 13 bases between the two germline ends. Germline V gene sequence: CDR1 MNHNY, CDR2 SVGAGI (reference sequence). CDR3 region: CASIDRASSGANVLTF. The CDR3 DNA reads TGTGCCAGCATAGACAGAGCTTCCTCTGGGGCCAACGTCCTGACTTTC.

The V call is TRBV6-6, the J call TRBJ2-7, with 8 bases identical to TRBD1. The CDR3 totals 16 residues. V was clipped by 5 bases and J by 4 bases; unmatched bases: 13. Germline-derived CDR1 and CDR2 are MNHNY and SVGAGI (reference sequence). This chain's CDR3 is CASSPAVQGALYEQYF. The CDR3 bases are TGTGCCAGCAGTCCCGCAGTCCAGGGGGCGCTTTACGAGCAGTACTTC.

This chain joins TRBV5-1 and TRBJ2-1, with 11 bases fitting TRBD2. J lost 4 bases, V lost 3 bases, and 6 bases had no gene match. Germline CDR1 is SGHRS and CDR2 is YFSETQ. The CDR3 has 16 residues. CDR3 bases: TGCGCCAGCAGCTCCCTAGCGGGGGGTAATTACAATGAGCAGTTCTTC. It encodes CASSSLAGGNYNEQFF.

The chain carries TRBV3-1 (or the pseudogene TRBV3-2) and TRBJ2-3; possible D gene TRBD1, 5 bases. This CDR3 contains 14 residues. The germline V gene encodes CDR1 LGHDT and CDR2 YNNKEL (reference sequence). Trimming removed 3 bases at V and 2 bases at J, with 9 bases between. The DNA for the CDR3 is TGTGCCAGCAGCCAGGGGCTAGACACAGATACGCAGTATTTT. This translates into CASSQGLDTDTQYF.

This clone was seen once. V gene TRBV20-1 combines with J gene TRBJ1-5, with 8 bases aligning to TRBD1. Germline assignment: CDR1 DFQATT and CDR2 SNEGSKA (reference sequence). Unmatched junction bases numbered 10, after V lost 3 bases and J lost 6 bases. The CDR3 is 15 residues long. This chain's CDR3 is CSASPSGTGSQPQHF. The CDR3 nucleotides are TGCAGTGCTAGTCCCTCCGGGACAGGAAGTCAGCCCCAGCATTTT.

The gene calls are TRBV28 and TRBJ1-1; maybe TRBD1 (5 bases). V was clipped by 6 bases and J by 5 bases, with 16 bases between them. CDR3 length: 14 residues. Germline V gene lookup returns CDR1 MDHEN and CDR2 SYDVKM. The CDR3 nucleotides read TGTGCCAGCAGCCTGCCGACTGGGGGGACTGAAGCTTTCTTT. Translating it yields CASSLPTGGTEAFF.

For the CDR3, the DNA is TGTGCCAGCAGCCAGGACAGACATAGCAATCAGCCCCAGCATTTT. This codes for CASSQDRHSNQPQHF. The chain combines TRBV2 with TRBJ1-5; D might be TRBD1 (6 bases). The CDR3 is 15 residues long. V was clipped by 6 bases and J by 0 bases, with 12 bases between them. Germline V lookup: CDR1 SNHLY, CDR2 FYNNEI.

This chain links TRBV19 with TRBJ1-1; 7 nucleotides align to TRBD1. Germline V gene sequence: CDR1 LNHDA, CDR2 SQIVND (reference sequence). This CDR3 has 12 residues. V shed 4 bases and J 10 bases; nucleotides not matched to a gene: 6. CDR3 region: CASSNYRGVAFF. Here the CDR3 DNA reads TGTGCCAGTAGTAATTACAGGGGAGTAGCTTTCTTT.

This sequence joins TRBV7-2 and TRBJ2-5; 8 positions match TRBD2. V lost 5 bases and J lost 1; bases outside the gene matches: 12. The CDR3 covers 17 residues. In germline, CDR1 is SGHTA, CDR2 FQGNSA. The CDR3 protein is CASSPRGGGPVQETQYF. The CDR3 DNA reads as TGTGCCAGCAGCCCCCGGGGCGGGGGGCCTGTCCAAGAGACCCAGTACTTC.

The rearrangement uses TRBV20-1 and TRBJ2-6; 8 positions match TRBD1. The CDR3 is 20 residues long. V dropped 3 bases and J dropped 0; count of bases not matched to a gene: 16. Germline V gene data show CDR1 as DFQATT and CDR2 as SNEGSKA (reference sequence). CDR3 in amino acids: CSASRPSPGGRGSGANVLTF. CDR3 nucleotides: TGCAGTGCTAGTCGACCGTCCCCAGGGGGCCGAGGCTCTGGGGCCAACGTCCTGACTTTC.

The CDR3 protein is CASSLEALGRGQYF. For the CDR3, the DNA is TGTGCCAGCAGCTTAGAGGCCCTGGGCCGGGGGCAGTACTTC. The chain has TRBV13 and TRBJ2-7; a possible D gene is TRBD2 (5 bases). The CDR3 has 14 residues. V was pared by 1 base and J by 9 bases, with 16 bases between. Germline V gives CDR1 PRHDT, CDR2 FYEKMQ (reference sequence).

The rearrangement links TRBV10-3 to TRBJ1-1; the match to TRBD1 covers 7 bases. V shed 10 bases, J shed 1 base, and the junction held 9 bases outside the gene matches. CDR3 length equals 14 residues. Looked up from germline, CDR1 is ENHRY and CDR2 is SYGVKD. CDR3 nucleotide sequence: TGTGCCACCTCAGACAGGGCAGGGAACACTGAAGCTTTCTTT. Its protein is CATSDRAGNTEAFF.

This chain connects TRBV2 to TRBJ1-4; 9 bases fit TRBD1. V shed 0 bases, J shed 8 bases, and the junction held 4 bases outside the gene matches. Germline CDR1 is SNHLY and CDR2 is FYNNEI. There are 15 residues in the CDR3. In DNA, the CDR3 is TGTGCCAGCAGTGAAGCGGGACAGGGTGTAGAAAAACTGTTTTTT. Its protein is CASSEAGQGVEKLFF.

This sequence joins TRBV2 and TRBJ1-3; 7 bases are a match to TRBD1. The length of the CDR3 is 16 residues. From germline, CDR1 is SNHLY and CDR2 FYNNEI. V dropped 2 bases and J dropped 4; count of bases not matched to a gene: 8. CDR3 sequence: CASSERGTGAGNTIYF. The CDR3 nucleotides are TGTGCCAGCAGTGAACGGGGCACAGGGGCAGGAAACACCATATATTTT.

CDR3 sequence (DNA): TGTGCCAGCTCACCACAGGGGTCCAATCAGCCCCAGCATTTT. Protein product: CASSPQGSNQPQHF. The V and J genes are TRBV18 and TRBJ1-5; D perhaps matches TRBD1 (5 bases). This CDR3 comprises 14 residues. With 1 base removed from V and 3 bases from J, the gap between germline ends came to 7 bases. Germline-derived CDR1 and CDR2 are KGHSH and LQKENI.

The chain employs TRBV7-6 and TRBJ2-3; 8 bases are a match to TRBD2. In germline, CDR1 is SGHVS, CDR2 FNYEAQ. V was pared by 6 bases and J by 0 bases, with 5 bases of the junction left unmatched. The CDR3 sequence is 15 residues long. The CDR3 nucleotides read TGTGCCAGCAGTCCCAGCGGGGGTAGCACAGATACGCAGTATTTT. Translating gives CASSPSGGSTDTQYF.